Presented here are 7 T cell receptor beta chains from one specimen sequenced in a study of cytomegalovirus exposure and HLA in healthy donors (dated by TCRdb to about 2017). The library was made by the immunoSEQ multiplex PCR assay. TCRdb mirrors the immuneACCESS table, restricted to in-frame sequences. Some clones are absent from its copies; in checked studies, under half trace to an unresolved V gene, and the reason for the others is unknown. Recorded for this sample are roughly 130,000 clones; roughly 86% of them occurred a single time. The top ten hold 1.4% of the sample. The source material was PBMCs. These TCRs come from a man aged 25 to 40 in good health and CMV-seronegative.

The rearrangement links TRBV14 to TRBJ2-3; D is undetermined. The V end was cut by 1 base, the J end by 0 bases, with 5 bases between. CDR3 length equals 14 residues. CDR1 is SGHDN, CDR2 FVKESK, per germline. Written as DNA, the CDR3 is TGTGCCAGCAGCCAAGCGAGAAGCACAGATACGCAGTATTTT. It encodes CASSQARSTDTQYF. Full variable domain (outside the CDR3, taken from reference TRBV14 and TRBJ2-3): EAGVTQFPSHSVIEKGQTVTLRCDPISGHDNLYWYRRVMGKEIKFLLHFVKESKQDESGMPNNRFLAERTGGTYSTLKVQPAELEDSGVYFCASSQARSTDTQYFGPGTRLTVL.

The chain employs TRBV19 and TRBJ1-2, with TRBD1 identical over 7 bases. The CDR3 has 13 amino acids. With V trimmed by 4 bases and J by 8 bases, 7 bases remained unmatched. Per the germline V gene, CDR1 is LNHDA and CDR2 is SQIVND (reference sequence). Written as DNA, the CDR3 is TGTGCCAGTAGTAGAGAGACAGGGATCGGCTACACCTTC. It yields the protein CASSRETGIGYTF.

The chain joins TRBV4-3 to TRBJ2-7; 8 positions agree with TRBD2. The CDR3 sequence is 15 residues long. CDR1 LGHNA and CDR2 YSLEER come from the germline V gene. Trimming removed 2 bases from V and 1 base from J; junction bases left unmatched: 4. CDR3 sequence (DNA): TGCGCCAGCAGCCAACAAGCGGGAGAGTCCTACGAGCAGTACTTC. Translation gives CASSQQAGESYEQYF.

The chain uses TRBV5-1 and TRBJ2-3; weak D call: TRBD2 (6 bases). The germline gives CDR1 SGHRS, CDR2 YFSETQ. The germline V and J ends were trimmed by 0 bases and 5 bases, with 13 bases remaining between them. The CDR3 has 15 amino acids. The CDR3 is CASSLGTSGVDTQYF. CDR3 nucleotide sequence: TGCGCCAGCAGCTTGGGGACCTCGGGGGTAGATACGCAGTATTTT.

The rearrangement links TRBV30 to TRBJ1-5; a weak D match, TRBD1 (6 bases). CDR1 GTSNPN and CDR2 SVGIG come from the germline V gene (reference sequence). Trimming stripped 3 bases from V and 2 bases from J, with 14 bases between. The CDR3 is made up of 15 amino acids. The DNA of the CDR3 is TGTGCCTGGAGGGCCCTCGGACAGCGCAATCAGCCCCAGCATTTT. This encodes CAWRALGQRNQPQHF.

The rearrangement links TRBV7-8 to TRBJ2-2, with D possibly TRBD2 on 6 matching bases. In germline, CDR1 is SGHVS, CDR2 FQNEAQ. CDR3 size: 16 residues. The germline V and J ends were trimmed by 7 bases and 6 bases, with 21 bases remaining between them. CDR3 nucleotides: TGTGCCAGCACCCTTAGCGTTGTCAGGGAGGCCGGGGAGCTGTTTTTT. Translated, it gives CASTLSVVREAGELFF.

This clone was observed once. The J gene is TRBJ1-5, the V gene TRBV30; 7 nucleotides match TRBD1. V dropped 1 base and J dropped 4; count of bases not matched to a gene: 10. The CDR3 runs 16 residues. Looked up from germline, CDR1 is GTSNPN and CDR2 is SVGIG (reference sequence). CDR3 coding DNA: TGTGCCTGGAGTGAAACCCCAGGGGGATGGAATCAGCCCCAGCATTTT. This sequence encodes CAWSETPGGWNQPQHF.